This TCR beta chain was recorded in a study of beta chain features in type 1 diabetes. Notes on the study in general: In every one of the four CD4+ subsets, TCRB CDR3s were moderately but significantly shorter in Type 1 diabetes patients.

This CDR3 spans 13 amino acids. V was clipped by 3 bases and J by 4 bases, with 10 bases between them. Germline V gene lookup returns CDR1 SGHKS and CDR2 YYEKEE (reference sequence). In regard to this clone: Its antigen is currently unknown.

Every bit of the isolated RNA underwent reverse transcription, so sequencing read expressed TCRB transcripts. Libraries were prepared by immunoSEQ multiplex PCR; TCRdb keeps only in-frame clonotypes and omits some of them. The sample records around 70,000 clones, about 50% being singletons. This rearrangement joins TRBV5-5 to TRBJ1-1, with TRBD1 as a possible D gene (6 bases). Sequencing was done on a sample of central memory CD4+ T cells from blood. This receptor was identified in a man aged 25-45 years with type 1 diabetes. In nucleotides, the CDR3 is TGTGCCAGCAGCTCTACAGGGTCCACTGAAGCTTTCTTT. It yields the protein CASSSTGSTEAFF.